This passage covers 25 T cell receptor beta chains from one sample sequenced in a study of blood T cell repertoires in COVID-19. Profiling relied on immunoSEQ multiplex PCR, and the TCRdb table lists in-frame clones only, not all of them. This sample has about 170,000 clones, with approximately 89% found just once. Input material: PBMCs or T cells enriched from blood (not recorded which). Source of these receptors: a woman in her late teens or twenties who had recovered from COVID-19.

CDR3: CASSILQGPYNSPLHF. The DNA of the CDR3 is TGTGCCAGCAGTATCTTACAGGGGCCCTATAATTCACCCCTCCACTTT. The V gene is TRBV28, the J gene TRBJ1-6, with 7 bases matching TRBD1. There are 16 residues in the CDR3. Germline CDR1 and CDR2: MDHEN and SYDVKM. The J segment lost 2 bases and the V segment lost 5 bases, leaving 6 bases of the junction unmatched.

This sequence joins TRBV30 and TRBJ1-2; no firm D call. Germline V gives CDR1 GTSNPN, CDR2 SVGIG (reference sequence). V lost 0 bases and J 0 bases, leaving 8 bases between the germline ends. This CDR3 has 14 amino acids. The CDR3 sequence is CAWSVPGTNYGYTF. In DNA form, the CDR3 reads TGTGCCTGGAGTGTCCCGGGGACTAACTATGGCTACACCTTC.

The chain couples TRBV27 to TRBJ1-2; the D gene is possibly TRBD1 (6 bases). V was shortened by 7 bases and J by 6 bases, with 18 bases between the two germline ends. The CDR3 totals 14 residues. Germline V gene data show CDR1 as MNHEY and CDR2 as SMNVEV (reference sequence). CDR3 residues: CASTLGGGLNGYTF. CDR3 bases: TGTGCCAGCACCCTCGGCGGGGGCCTTAATGGCTACACCTTC.

This chain uses TRBV29-1 with TRBJ2-7, with D possibly matching TRBD1 (6 bases). The CDR3 extends over 13 amino acids. Trimming pared 6 bases from V and 4 bases from J, leaving 16 bases between. CDR1 is SQVTM and CDR2 is ANQGSEA in the germline V gene. This chain's CDR3 is CSVNRETGYEQYF. DNA of the CDR3: TGCAGCGTGAACAGGGAAACGGGATACGAGCAGTACTTC.

The CDR3 loop is CASSLGGPQPQHF. In DNA, the CDR3 is TGTGCCAGCAGTCTAGGGGGCCCTCAGCCCCAGCATTTT. The V call is TRBV12-3 or TRBV12-4, the J call TRBJ1-5, with TRBD1 matching over 7 bases. This CDR3 spans 13 amino acids. V lost 5 bases to trimming and J lost 6 bases; unmatched junction nucleotides: 4.

This clone came up a few times. This sequence joins TRBV7-2 and TRBJ2-3, with D perhaps matching TRBD1 (5 bases). V lost 4 bases and J 3 bases, leaving 11 bases between the germline ends. The CDR3 is 14 amino acids. The V gene's germline CDR1 is SGHTA and CDR2 FQGNSA. This CDR3 is CASSWGLGTDTQYF. CDR3 nucleotides: TGTGCCAGCAGCTGGGGCCTGGGAACAGATACGCAGTATTTT.

The chain couples TRBV3-1 (or the pseudogene TRBV3-2) to TRBJ2-1; D perhaps matches TRBD2 (6 bases). The germline gives CDR1 LGHDT, CDR2 YNNKEL (reference sequence). The V end was cut by 3 bases, the J end by 6 bases, with 9 bases between. This CDR3 has 13 amino acids. The CDR3 reads CASSQGTGNEQFF. The CDR3 DNA follows: TGTGCCAGCAGCCAGGGGACTGGCAATGAGCAGTTCTTC.

As regards this clone: This sample includes further DNA sequences coding for the same CDR3. The chain joins TRBV7-9 to TRBJ2-7; D perhaps matches TRBD2 (6 bases). The CDR3 extends over 14 amino acids. With 0 bases removed from V and 2 bases from J, the gap between germline ends came to 8 bases. Germline assignment: CDR1 SEHNR and CDR2 FQNEAQ (reference sequence). CDR3 bases: TGTGCCAGCAGCTTAGCGGGAGGAACCTACGAGCAGTACTTC. This gives the protein CASSLAGGTYEQYF. The full variable domain, completed using reference TRBV7-9 and TRBJ2-7, is DTGVSQNPRHKITKRGQNVTFRCDPISEHNRLYWYRQTLGQGPEFLTYFQNEAQLEKSRLLSDRFSAERPKGSFSTLEIQRTEQGDSAMYLCASSLAGGTYEQYFGPGTRLTVT.

CDR3 region: CASGKRELGYEQYF. The CDR3 DNA sequence: TGTGCCAGCGGCAAGCGGGAGTTGGGCTACGAGCAGTACTTC. The chain combines TRBV6-5 with TRBJ2-7, with 8 bases matching TRBD2. The CDR3 is 14 amino acids. Germline V gene lookup returns CDR1 MNHEY and CDR2 SVGAGI. J gave up 3 bases and V 8 bases, and 9 bases lay outside the gene matches.

The chain uses TRBV12-3 or TRBV12-4 and TRBJ1-4; possible D gene TRBD1, 6 bases. The CDR3 is 13 residues long. V was pared by 6 bases and J by 8 bases, with 13 bases between. In nucleotides, the CDR3 is TGTGCCAGCAGCCTTGCAGGGGTCGAAAAACTGTTTTTT. This gives the protein CASSLAGVEKLFF.

V gene TRBV7-2 combines with J gene TRBJ2-1; TRBD1 might be the D (5 bases). The CDR3 length is 13 residues. The germline V gene encodes CDR1 SGHTA and CDR2 FQGNSA. V was cut by 4 bases and J by 6 bases, with 10 bases left in between. The CDR3, as DNA: TGTGCCAGCAGCTCCCTCAGGGCCAATGAGCAGTTCTTC. Protein product: CASSSLRANEQFF.

On this clone itself: The same CDR3 is also encoded by other DNA sequences in this sample. The chain uses TRBV27 and TRBJ2-1; TRBD2 aligns across 9 bases. CDR1 and CDR2 (germline): MNHEY, SMNVEV (reference sequence). Germline trimming cut 4 bases from V and 6 bases from J; bases unmatched to any gene: 7. CDR3 length: 15 residues. The CDR3 DNA sequence: TGTGCCAGCAGTTCGCCGGGACTAGCTGTCAATGAGCAGTTCTTC. It codes for CASSSPGLAVNEQFF.

The genes are TRBV28 and TRBJ2-7; D uncertain. CDR3 length: 11 amino acids. With 6 bases removed from V and 2 bases from J, the gap between germline ends came to 5 bases. Germline V gene lookup returns CDR1 MDHEN and CDR2 SYDVKM. The CDR3 reads CASSPTYEQYF. CDR3 DNA sequence: TGTGCCAGCAGCCCCACCTACGAGCAGTACTTC.

The chain employs TRBV2 and TRBJ1-5, with 8 bases that match TRBD1. Germline-derived CDR1 and CDR2 are SNHLY and FYNNEI. Trimming cost V 6 bases and J 6 bases; bases outside gene matches: 10. The CDR3 is made up of 15 amino acids. This CDR3 is CASSADRGWSQPQHF. In nucleotides, the CDR3 is TGTGCCAGCAGCGCAGACAGGGGTTGGAGTCAGCCCCAGCATTTT.

This clone was counted only a few times. V is TRBV25-1 and J is TRBJ1-6, with D unclear. This CDR3 spans 15 amino acids. The germline gives CDR1 MGHDK, CDR2 SYGVNS. Trimming pared 1 base from V and 8 bases from J, leaving 12 bases between. The CDR3 DNA is TGTGCCAGCAGTGAATTCGCAGGAAAGGATTCACCCCTCCACTTT. Its protein is CASSEFAGKDSPLHF.

This clone showed up just once. This chain connects TRBV6-5 to TRBJ2-7; 10 nucleotides agree with TRBD1. CDR3 length: 15 amino acids. CDR1 and CDR2 from the germline V gene are MNHEY and SVGAGI. Trimming removed 4 bases from V and 2 bases from J; junction bases left unmatched: 5. DNA of the CDR3: TGTGCCAGCAGTTGGTACGGGACAGGGGCCTACGAGCAGTACTTC. This translates into CASSWYGTGAYEQYF.

V is TRBV7-3 and J is TRBJ1-1; D perhaps matches TRBD1 (5 bases). The CDR3 runs 13 residues. The V end was cut by 3 bases, the J end by 10 bases, with 15 bases between. Germline V gives CDR1 SGHTA, CDR2 FQGTGA. The CDR3 sequence: CASSFQGSNAAFF. CDR3 DNA sequence: TGTGCCAGCAGCTTTCAGGGATCGAATGCAGCTTTCTTT.

The chain uses TRBV7-8 and TRBJ2-7; 14 bases fit TRBD2. The CDR3 contains 19 residues. Germline values: CDR1 SGHVS, CDR2 FQNEAQ. V was pared by 4 bases and J by 0 bases, with 11 bases of the junction left unmatched. The CDR3 loop is CASSYRLAGGPRSSYEQYF. CDR3 DNA: TGTGCCAGCAGCTACCGACTAGCGGGAGGGCCTAGGAGCTCCTACGAGCAGTACTTC.

This clone was detected a few times. The V call is TRBV5-1, the J call TRBJ2-7; possibly TRBD1 for D (6 bases). This CDR3 comprises 11 residues. The V gene's germline CDR1 is SGHRS and CDR2 YFSETQ. The V gene lost 3 bases and the J gene lost 6 bases, with 7 bases spanning the gap. CDR3 loop: CASSSGVEQYF. The CDR3 DNA reads TGCGCCAGCAGCTCAGGGGTCGAGCAGTACTTC.

This clone was picked up a small number of times. This sequence joins TRBV10-3 and TRBJ2-1; 16 bases agree with TRBD2. The CDR3 runs 18 residues. CDR1 and CDR2 (germline): ENHRY, SYGVKD. J lost 4 bases, V lost 2 bases, and 5 bases had no gene match. The CDR3 is CAISEEGLAGGIYNEQFF. CDR3 coding DNA: TGTGCCATCAGTGAGGAGGGACTAGCGGGAGGGATTTACAATGAGCAGTTCTTC.

The CDR3 coding sequence is TGTGCCAGCAGCATGAACAGGGGAACCACTGAAGCTTTCTTT. Translation: CASSMNRGTTEAFF. The chain has TRBV5-5 and TRBJ1-1; 7 bases align to TRBD1. V shed 4 bases, J shed 4 bases, and the junction held 7 bases outside the gene matches. CDR3 length equals 14 residues. Germline V gene data show CDR1 as SGHKS and CDR2 as YYEKEE (reference sequence).

The chain uses TRBV11-2 and TRBJ2-1; D call uncertain. CDR3 length: 11 residues. From germline, CDR1 is SGHAT and CDR2 FQNNGV. The V and J ends lost 3 bases and 10 bases respectively, with 7 bases between them. The CDR3 is CASSLMEEQFF. The CDR3 DNA reads TGTGCCAGCAGCTTGATGGAGGAGCAGTTCTTC.

The chain uses TRBV6-5 and TRBJ1-6, with D uncertain. V was pared by 6 bases and J by 10 bases, with 16 bases between. The CDR3 is made up of 14 amino acids. Per germline, CDR1 MNHEY and CDR2 SVGAGI. The CDR3 DNA sequence: TGTGCCAGCAGGCTTGACTGGAATGGATCACCCCTCCACTTT. Its protein is CASRLDWNGSPLHF.

The chain's CDR3 is CATLGHPRTYEQYF. The CDR3 bases are TGCGCCACCCTCGGACACCCGCGTACCTACGAGCAGTACTTC. The chain joins TRBV23-1 to TRBJ2-7, with D maybe TRBD1 (5 bases). TRBV23-1 is known as an ORF, though its function is uncertain. Trimming stripped 10 bases from V and 2 bases from J, with 18 bases between. The CDR3 consists of 14 residues.

This sequence joins TRBV9 and TRBJ1-3; D might be TRBD1 (5 bases). The germline gives CDR1 SGDLS, CDR2 YYNGEE. The CDR3 is made up of 14 amino acids. Trimming removed 3 bases at V and 1 base at J, with 8 bases between. The CDR3 coding sequence is TGTGCCAGCAGCGCAGGGATTTCTGGAAACACCATATATTTT. This codes for CASSAGISGNTIYF.